The 18 T cell receptor beta chains below were found in one sample sequenced in a study of CD8 T cells in Susac syndrome. Reverse transcription of about 0.45 to 1 ug RNA was performed with random hexamers. One entry per CDR3 protein results from TCRdb running MiXCR on the immunoSEQ multiplex PCR reads. The table lists about 210,000 distinct CDR3 sequences, about 95% of them singletons, with 0.085% to 0.1% in the top ten. Sequencing input: CD4+ T cells from PBMCs. The receptors derive from a human donor with multiple sclerosis.

The chain recombines TRBV10-3 with TRBJ2-1, with TRBD1 as a possible D gene (6 bases). This CDR3 contains 15 residues. CDR1 is ENHRY and CDR2 is SYGVKD in the germline V gene. The ends were cut back, 3 bases at V and 3 bases at J, with 12 bases in the middle. The CDR3 DNA is TGTGCCATCAGTGATGGGCAGGGGTTCTACAATGAGCAGTTCTTC. It codes for CAISDGQGFYNEQFF.

This CDR3 reads CASSQEGLAGGNEQFF. The CDR3 DNA reads as TGTGCCAGCAGCCAGGAGGGACTAGCGGGAGGCAATGAGCAGTTCTTC. The rearrangement links TRBV14 to TRBJ2-1; 15 nucleotides match TRBD2. The CDR3 has 16 amino acids. With 3 bases clipped from V and 6 bases from J, the junction kept 3 bases outside the gene matches. Germline V gene sequence: CDR1 SGHDN, CDR2 FVKESK.

The table lists this clonotype with a count of one. The chain carries TRBV29-1 and TRBJ2-4, with D possibly being TRBD1 (6 bases). CDR3 length: 14 amino acids. Germline CDR1 SQVTM, CDR2 ANQGSEA. The germline V and J ends were trimmed by 5 bases and 0 bases, with 11 bases remaining between them. CDR3 residues: CSVRTDLAKNIQYF. CDR3 DNA: TGCAGCGTTCGGACAGATCTAGCCAAAAACATTCAGTACTTC.

The CDR3 DNA reads as TGTGCCAGCAGCTTAGTCGGCACCTTC. The encoded protein is CASSLVGTF. J is TRBJ1-2 and V is TRBV7-9; D ambiguous. Germline V lookup: CDR1 SEHNR, CDR2 FQNEAQ (reference sequence). The length of the CDR3 is 9 residues. The V gene lost 1 base and the J gene lost 13 bases, with 4 bases spanning the gap.

The V gene is TRBV20-1, the J gene TRBJ2-5; D is ambiguous. This CDR3 has 14 amino acids. CDR1 DFQATT and CDR2 SNEGSKA come from the germline V gene (reference sequence). The V gene lost 6 bases and the J gene lost 3 bases, with 17 bases spanning the gap. CDR3 sequence (DNA): TGCAGTGCAGGGCCCGGGTTTGGGGAAGAGACCCAGTACTTC. It specifies CSAGPGFGEETQYF.

The gene calls are TRBV3-1 and TRBJ2-1; 11 nucleotides agree with TRBD1. V shed 4 bases, J shed 6 bases, and the junction held 11 bases outside the gene matches. The CDR3 has 17 residues. CDR1 and CDR2 from the germline V gene are LGHDT and YNNKEL (reference sequence). The CDR3 sequence: CASSPPLPGTGGNEQFF. DNA of the CDR3: TGTGCCAGCAGCCCCCCCCTCCCCGGGACAGGGGGCAATGAGCAGTTCTTC.

The J gene is TRBJ1-5, the V gene TRBV7-9; a possible D gene is TRBD1 (6 bases). Germline-derived CDR1 and CDR2 are SEHNR and FQNEAQ (reference sequence). Trimming took 4 bases from V and 0 from J, leaving 10 bases between them. CDR3 length: 15 amino acids. The CDR3 spells CASSSGQNSNQPQHF. The CDR3 DNA follows: TGTGCCAGCAGCTCAGGACAGAATAGCAATCAGCCCCAGCATTTT.

The chain recombines TRBV27 with TRBJ2-7; TRBD1 is a possible D gene (5 bases). Germline CDR1 MNHEY, CDR2 SMNVEV (reference sequence). This CDR3 comprises 15 residues. Trimming cost V 0 bases and J 6 bases, with 15 bases left between them. The CDR3 region has the DNA TGTGCCAGCAGTTTATCCTGGGCAGGGCCCATCGAGCAGTACTTC. It encodes CASSLSWAGPIEQYF.

The rearrangement uses TRBV7-9 and TRBJ1-2; 8 nucleotides match TRBD1. The germline V gene has CDR1 SEHNR and CDR2 FQNEAQ (reference sequence). V lost 0 bases to trimming and J lost 2 bases; unmatched junction nucleotides: 5. There are 16 residues in the CDR3. The CDR3 sequence: CASSLARGQVNYGYTF. Here the CDR3 DNA reads TGTGCCAGCAGCTTAGCCAGGGGACAGGTGAACTATGGCTACACCTTC.

This clonotype is a singleton in its sample. The chain combines TRBV6-1 with TRBJ2-7; D is possibly TRBD2 (6 bases). Trimming stripped 5 bases from V and 3 bases from J, with 23 bases between. Germline loops: CDR1 MNHNS, CDR2 SASEGT. The CDR3 is 17 residues long. CDR3 region: CASSLGGSLEDFYEQYF. DNA for the CDR3: TGTGCCAGCAGTCTTGGGGGGAGCTTGGAAGATTTCTACGAGCAGTACTTC.

This chain uses TRBV14 with TRBJ2-1; 8 positions match TRBD1. With V trimmed by 0 bases and J by 2 bases, 3 bases remained unmatched. This CDR3 contains 16 residues. Germline V lookup: CDR1 SGHDN, CDR2 FVKESK. CDR3 sequence reads: CASSQETGVTYNEQFF. The CDR3 DNA is TGTGCCAGCAGCCAAGAGACAGGGGTAACCTACAATGAGCAGTTCTTC.

This clonotype was observed once. CDR3 nucleotides: TGCAGCGTTGATCTAGCGGGAGTGCAAGAGACCCAGTACTTC. It codes for CSVDLAGVQETQYF. V and J are TRBV29-1 and TRBJ2-5; 10 nucleotides align to TRBD2. This CDR3 is built from 14 residues. Germline trimming cut 3 bases from V and 2 bases from J; bases unmatched to any gene: 3. From germline, CDR1 is SQVTM and CDR2 ANQGSEA.

The chain joins TRBV29-1 to TRBJ1-2; no clear D. CDR1 and CDR2 from the germline V gene are SQVTM and ANQGSEA. The V end was cut by 6 bases, the J end by 0 bases, with 17 bases between. The CDR3 sequence is 15 residues long. The CDR3: CSVQGGPSSNYGYTF. In DNA, the CDR3 is TGCAGCGTCCAAGGAGGTCCCTCTTCTAACTATGGCTACACCTTC.

V usage is TRBV29-1 and J usage is TRBJ2-2; D unclear. Germline CDR1 SQVTM, CDR2 ANQGSEA. The CDR3 runs 13 residues. V was pared by 4 bases and J by 3 bases, with 9 bases between. The CDR3 loop reads CSVGHPDTGELFF. The CDR3 DNA sequence: TGCAGCGTTGGACACCCGGACACCGGGGAGCTGTTTTTT.

This chain joins TRBV7-2 and TRBJ2-3, with TRBD2 as a possible D gene (7 bases). The CDR3 runs to 15 residues. The germline gives CDR1 SGHTA, CDR2 FQGNSA. Deletions cut 5 bases from V and 5 bases from J, with 17 bases between. In nucleotides, the CDR3 is TGTGCCAGCAGCCCCTGGGAGGGGGGAGGAGATACGCAGTATTTT. Its protein product is CASSPWEGGGDTQYF.

V gene TRBV7-2 combines with J gene TRBJ1-6, with 8 bases that match TRBD1. V dropped 2 bases and J dropped 5; count of bases not matched to a gene: 2. Germline V gene lookup returns CDR1 SGHTA and CDR2 FQGNSA. There are 15 residues in the CDR3. CDR3 amino acids: CASSLQGANNSPLHF. DNA of the CDR3: TGTGCCAGCAGCTTACAGGGGGCAAATAATTCACCCCTCCACTTT.

This clonotype was seen a single time. This chain joins TRBV30 and TRBJ2-7, with D uncertain. The CDR3 has 11 amino acids. V lost 1 base to trimming and J lost 6 bases, with 7 bases between them. Germline V gene lookup returns CDR1 GTSNPN and CDR2 SVGIG (reference sequence). In DNA, the CDR3 is TGTGCCTGGAGTGCCCCCTTCGAGCAGTACTTC. Residues: CAWSAPFEQYF. Full variable domain (rest looked up from reference TRBV30 and TRBJ2-7): SQTIHQWPATLVQPVGSPLSLECTVEGTSNPNLYWYRQAAGRGLQLLFYSVGIGQISSEVPQNLSASRPQDRQFILSSKKLLLSDSGFYLCAWSAPFEQYFGPGTRLTVT.

Only one count was recorded for this clonotype. At one of its ends the junction is not consistent with the germline gene, which may arise from a read error. The chain carries TRBV29-1 and TRBJ2-1, with 7 bases lining up with TRBD1. CDR1 is SQVTM and CDR2 is ANQGSEA in the germline V gene. The CDR3 runs 14 residues. The CDR3 protein is CSAESDRRNNEQFF. DNA of the CDR3: TGCAGCGCTGAATCGGACAGGCGAAACAATGAGCAGTTCTTC.